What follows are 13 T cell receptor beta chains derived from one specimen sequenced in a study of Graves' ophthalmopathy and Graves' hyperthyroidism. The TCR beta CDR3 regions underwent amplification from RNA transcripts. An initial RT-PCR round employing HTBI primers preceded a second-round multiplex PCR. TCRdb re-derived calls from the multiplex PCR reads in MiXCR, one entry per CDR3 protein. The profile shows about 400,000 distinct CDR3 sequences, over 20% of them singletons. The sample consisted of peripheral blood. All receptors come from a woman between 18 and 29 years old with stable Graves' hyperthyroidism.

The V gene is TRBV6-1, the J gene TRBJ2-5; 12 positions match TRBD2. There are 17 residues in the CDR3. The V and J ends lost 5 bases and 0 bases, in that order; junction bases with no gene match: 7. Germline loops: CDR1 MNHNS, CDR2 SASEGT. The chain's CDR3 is CASSPTSGGKYQETQYF. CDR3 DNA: TGTGCCAGCAGTCCGACTAGCGGGGGAAAGTACCAAGAGACCCAGTACTTC.

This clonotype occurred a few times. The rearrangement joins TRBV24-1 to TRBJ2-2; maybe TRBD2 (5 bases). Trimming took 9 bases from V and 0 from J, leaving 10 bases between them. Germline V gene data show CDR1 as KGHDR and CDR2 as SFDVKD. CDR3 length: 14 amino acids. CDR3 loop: CATGEIANTGELFF. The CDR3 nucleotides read TGTGCCACCGGGGAGATCGCGAACACCGGGGAGCTGTTTTTT.

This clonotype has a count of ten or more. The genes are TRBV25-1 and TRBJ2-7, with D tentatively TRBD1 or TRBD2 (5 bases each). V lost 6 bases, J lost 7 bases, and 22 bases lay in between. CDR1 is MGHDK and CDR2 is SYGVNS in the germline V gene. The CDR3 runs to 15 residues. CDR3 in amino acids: CASSSEGQGRREQYF. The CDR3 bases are TGTGCCAGCAGCTCTGAGGGGCAGGGTCGACGAGAGCAGTACTTC.

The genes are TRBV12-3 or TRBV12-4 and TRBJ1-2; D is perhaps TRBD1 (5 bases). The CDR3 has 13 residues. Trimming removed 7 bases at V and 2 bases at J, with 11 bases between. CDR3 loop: CASTATVNYGYTF. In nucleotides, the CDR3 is TGTGCCAGCACCGCGACAGTAAACTATGGCTACACCTTC.

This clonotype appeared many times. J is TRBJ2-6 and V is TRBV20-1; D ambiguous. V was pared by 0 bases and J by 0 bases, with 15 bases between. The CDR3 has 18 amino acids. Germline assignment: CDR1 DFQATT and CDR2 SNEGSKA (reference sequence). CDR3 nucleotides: TGCAGTGCTAGAGATCATCTAAAGTGGAGCTCTGGGGCCAACGTCCTGACTTTC. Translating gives CSARDHLKWSSGANVLTF.

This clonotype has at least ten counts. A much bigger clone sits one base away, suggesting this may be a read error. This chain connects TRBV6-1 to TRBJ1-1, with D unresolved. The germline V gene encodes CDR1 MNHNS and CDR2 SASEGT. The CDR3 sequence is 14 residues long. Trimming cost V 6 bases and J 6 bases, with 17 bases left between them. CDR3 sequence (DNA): TGTGCCAGCAGGTCGGTCCAGGTAAACGCTGAAGCTTTCTTT. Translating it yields CASRSVQVNAEAFF.

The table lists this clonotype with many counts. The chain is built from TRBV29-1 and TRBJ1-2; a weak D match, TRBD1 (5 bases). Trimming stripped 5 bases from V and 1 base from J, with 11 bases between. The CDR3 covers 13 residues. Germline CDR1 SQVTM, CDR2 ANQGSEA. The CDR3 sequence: CSVSGQGNYGYTF. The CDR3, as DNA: TGCAGCGTTTCGGGGCAGGGTAACTATGGCTACACCTTC.

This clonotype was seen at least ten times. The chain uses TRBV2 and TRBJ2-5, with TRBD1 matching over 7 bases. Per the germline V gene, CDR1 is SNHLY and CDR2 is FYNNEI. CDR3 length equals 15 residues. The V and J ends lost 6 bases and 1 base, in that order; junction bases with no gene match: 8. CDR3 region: CASRKMDRLQETQYF. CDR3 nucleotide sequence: TGTGCCAGCAGAAAGATGGACAGGCTCCAAGAGACCCAGTACTTC. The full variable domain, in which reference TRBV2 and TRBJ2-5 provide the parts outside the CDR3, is EPEVTQTPSHQVTQMGQEVILRCVPISNHLYFYWYRQILGQKVEFLVSFYNNEISEKSEIFDDQFSVERPDGSNFTLKIRSTKLEDSAMYFCASRKMDRLQETQYFGPGTRLLVL.

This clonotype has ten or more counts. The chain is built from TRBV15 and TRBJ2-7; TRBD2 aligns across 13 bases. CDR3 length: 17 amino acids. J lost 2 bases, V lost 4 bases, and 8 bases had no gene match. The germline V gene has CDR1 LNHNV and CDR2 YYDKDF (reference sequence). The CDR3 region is CATSMDRTSGRAYEQYF. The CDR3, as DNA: TGTGCCACCAGCATGGACCGCACTAGCGGGAGGGCCTACGAGCAGTACTTC. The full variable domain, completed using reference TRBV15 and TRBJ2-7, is DAMVIQNPRYQVTQFGKPVTLSCSQTLNHNVMYWYQQKSSQAPKLLFHYYDKDFNNEADTPDNFQSRRPNTSFCFLDIRSPGLGDTAMYLCATSMDRTSGRAYEQYFGPGTRLTVT.

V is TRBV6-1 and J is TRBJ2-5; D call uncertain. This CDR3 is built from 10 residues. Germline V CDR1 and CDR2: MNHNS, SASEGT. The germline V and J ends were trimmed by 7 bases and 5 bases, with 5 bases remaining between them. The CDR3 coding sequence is TGTGCCAGCACGCGTGAGACCCAGTACTTC. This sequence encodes CASTRETQYF.

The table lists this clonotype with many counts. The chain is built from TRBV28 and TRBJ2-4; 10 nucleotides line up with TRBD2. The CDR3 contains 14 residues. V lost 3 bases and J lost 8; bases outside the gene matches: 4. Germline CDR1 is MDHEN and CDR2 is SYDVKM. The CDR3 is CASSFLLAGDIQYF. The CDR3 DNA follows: TGTGCCAGCAGTTTCCTCCTAGCGGGGGACATTCAGTACTTC.

CDR3 in DNA: TGTGCCACCACCGATAGCGTACAAGAGACCCAGTACTTC. Protein sequence: CATTDSVQETQYF. The chain uses TRBV6-2 or TRBV6-3 and TRBJ2-5; a weak D match, TRBD2 (5 bases). Germline V CDR1 and CDR2: MNHEY, SVGEGT. V lost 10 bases and J lost 2, with 14 bases in between. This CDR3 region has 13 residues.

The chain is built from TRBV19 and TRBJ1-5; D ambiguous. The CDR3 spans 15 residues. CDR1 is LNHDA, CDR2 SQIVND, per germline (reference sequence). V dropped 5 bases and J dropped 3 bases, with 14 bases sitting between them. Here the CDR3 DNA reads TGTGCCAGTAGTCCAGGCGGGGTCCACAATCAGCCCCAGCATTTT. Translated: CASSPGGVHNQPQHF.